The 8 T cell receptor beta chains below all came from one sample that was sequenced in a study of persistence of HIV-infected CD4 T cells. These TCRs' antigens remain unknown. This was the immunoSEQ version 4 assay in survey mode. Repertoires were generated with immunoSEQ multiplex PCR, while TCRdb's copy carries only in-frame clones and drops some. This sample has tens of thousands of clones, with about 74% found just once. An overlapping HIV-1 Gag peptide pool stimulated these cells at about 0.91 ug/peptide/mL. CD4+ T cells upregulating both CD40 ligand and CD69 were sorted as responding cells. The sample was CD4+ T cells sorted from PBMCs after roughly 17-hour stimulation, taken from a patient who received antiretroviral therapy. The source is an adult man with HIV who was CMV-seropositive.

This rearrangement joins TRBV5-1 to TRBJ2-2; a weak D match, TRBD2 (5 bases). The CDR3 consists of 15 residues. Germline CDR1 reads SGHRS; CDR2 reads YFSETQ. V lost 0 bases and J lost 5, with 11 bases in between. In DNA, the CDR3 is TGCGCCAGCAGCTTGGTTCTAGCTGATACCGGGGAGCTGTTTTTT. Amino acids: CASSLVLADTGELFF.

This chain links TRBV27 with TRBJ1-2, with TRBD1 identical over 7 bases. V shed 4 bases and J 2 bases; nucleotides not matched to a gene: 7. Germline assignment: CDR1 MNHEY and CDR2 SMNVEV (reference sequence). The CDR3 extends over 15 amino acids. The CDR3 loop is CASSSLDRPNYGYTF. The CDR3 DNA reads TGTGCCAGCAGTTCTCTGGACAGGCCCAACTATGGCTACACCTTC.

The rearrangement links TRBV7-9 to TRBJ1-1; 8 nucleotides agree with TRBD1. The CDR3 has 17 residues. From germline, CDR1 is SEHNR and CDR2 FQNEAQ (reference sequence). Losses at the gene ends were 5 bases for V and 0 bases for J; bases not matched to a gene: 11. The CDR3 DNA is TGTGCCAGCAGCCCCGTGACAGGGGCAGAAATGAACACTGAAGCTTTCTTT. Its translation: CASSPVTGAEMNTEAFF.

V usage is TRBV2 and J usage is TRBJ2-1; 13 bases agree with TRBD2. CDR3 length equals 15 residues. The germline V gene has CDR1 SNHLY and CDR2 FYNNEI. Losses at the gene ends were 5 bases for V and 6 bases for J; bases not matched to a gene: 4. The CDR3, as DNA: TGTGCCAGCAGTTCAGGACTAGCGGGGGCCAATGAGCAGTTCTTC. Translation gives CASSSGLAGANEQFF.

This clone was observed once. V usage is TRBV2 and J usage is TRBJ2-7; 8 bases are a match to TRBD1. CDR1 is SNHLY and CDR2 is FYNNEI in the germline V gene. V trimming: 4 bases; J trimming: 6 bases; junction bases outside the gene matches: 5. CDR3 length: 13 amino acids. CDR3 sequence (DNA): TGTGCCAGCAGTGGAGTCACAGGGGGCGAGCAGTACTTC. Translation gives CASSGVTGGEQYF.

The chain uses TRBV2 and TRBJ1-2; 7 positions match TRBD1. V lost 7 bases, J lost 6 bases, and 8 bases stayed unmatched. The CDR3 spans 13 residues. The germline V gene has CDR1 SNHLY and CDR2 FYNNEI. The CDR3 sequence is CASTQGEFDGYTF. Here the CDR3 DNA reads TGTGCCAGCACCCAGGGGGAGTTCGATGGCTACACCTTC.

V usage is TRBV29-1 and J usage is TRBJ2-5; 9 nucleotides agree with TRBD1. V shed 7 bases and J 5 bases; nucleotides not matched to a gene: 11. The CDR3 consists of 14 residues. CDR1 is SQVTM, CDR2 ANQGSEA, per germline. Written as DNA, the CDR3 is TGCAGCGCAAGGACAGGGGAAACGCTTGAGACCCAGTACTTC. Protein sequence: CSARTGETLETQYF.

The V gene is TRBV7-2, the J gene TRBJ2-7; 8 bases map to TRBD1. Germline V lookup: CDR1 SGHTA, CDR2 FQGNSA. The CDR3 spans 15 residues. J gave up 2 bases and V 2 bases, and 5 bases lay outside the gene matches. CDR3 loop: CASSLRRGLAYEQYF. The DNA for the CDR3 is TGTGCCAGCAGCTTACGCAGGGGGCTCGCCTACGAGCAGTACTTC.